These 25 T cell receptor beta chains originate from one sample sequenced in a study of T cell responses to AZD1222 COVID-19 vaccine. TCRdb's table, derived via immunoSEQ multiplex PCR, lists solely in-frame clones and lacks some. The profile shows approximately 150,000 clones, around 90% of them singletons. This material consisted of peripheral blood, taken on day 0 of AZD1222 vaccination. Source of these receptors: an adult in good health.

V gene TRBV28 combines with J gene TRBJ2-6, with 9 bases identical to TRBD1. V lost 7 bases to trimming and J lost 4 bases; unmatched junction nucleotides: 8. The CDR3 loop spans 16 amino acids. CDR1 is MDHEN, CDR2 SYDVKM, per germline. The chain's CDR3 is CASTRTGAAGANVLTF. The CDR3 DNA reads TGTGCCAGCACCCGGACAGGGGCGGCCGGGGCCAACGTCCTGACTTTC.

The gene calls are TRBV9 and TRBJ2-7, with TRBD2 matching 12 bases. This CDR3 region has 14 residues. CDR1 and CDR2 (germline): SGDLS, YYNGEE. V was clipped by 3 bases and J by 4 bases; unmatched bases: 2. The CDR3 protein is CASSAGLAGYEQYF. The CDR3, as DNA: TGTGCCAGCAGCGCGGGACTAGCGGGTTACGAGCAGTACTTC.

The rearrangement links TRBV30 to TRBJ2-5; TRBD2 is a possible D gene (6 bases). The CDR3 is 13 amino acids. Germline V gene data show CDR1 as GTSNPN and CDR2 as SVGIG (reference sequence). Trimming removed 3 bases from V and 4 bases from J, with 12 bases in between. The CDR3 protein is CAWSGGVGETQYF. In DNA, the CDR3 is TGTGCCTGGAGCGGCGGGGTCGGAGAGACCCAGTACTTC.

The rearrangement joins TRBV6-2 or TRBV6-3 to TRBJ2-7; D is possibly TRBD1 (6 bases). CDR3 size: 13 residues. Deletions cut 6 bases from V and 0 bases from J, with 9 bases between. Germline V gene data show CDR1 as MNHEY and CDR2 as SVGEGT. The CDR3 spells CASSIRGSYEQYV. CDR3 nucleotides: TGTGCCAGCAGCATCAGGGGCTCCTACGAGCAGTACGTC.

This clone occurred once. V and J are TRBV11-1 and TRBJ2-2; TRBD1 might be the D (5 bases). The CDR3 is 14 residues long. Trimming took off 2 bases at V and 6 bases at J, with 10 bases between the two ends. The germline gives CDR1 SGHAT, CDR2 FQDESV (reference sequence). The CDR3 coding sequence is TGTGCCAGCAGCTTACTGTGGGGCGCCGGGGAGCTGTTTTTT. It encodes CASSLLWGAGELFF.

The J gene is TRBJ1-5, the V gene TRBV3-1 (or the pseudogene TRBV3-2); D is unclear. The CDR3 spans 17 residues. V was cut by 4 bases and J by 4 bases, with 20 bases left in between. In germline, CDR1 is LGHDT, CDR2 YNNKEL (reference sequence). CDR3 in amino acids: CASSLGLRAGGNQPQHF. CDR3 nucleotide sequence: TGTGCCAGCAGCCTGGGGTTAAGGGCAGGTGGTAATCAGCCCCAGCATTTT.

This clone was counted only a few times. The chain combines TRBV10-2 with TRBJ1-2, with D tentatively TRBD1 (5 bases). The CDR3 covers 14 residues. CDR1 WSHSY and CDR2 SAAADI come from the germline V gene. V shed 3 bases and J shed 4 bases, with 12 bases lying between them. The CDR3, as DNA: TGCGCCAGCAGTGAATGGGGGGGACCCTATGGCTACACCTTC. This codes for CASSEWGGPYGYTF.

CDR3 nucleotide sequence: TGTGCCTGGAGTCGAGACAGGGGGAACACCATATATTTT. It is translated as CAWSRDRGNTIYF. V is TRBV30 and J is TRBJ1-3, with 9 bases matching TRBD1. Germline-derived CDR1 and CDR2 are GTSNPN and SVGIG (reference sequence). The CDR3 length is 13 residues. The ends lost 2 bases at V and 7 bases at J; junction bases unmatched: 3.

V usage is TRBV27 and J usage is TRBJ1-4; tentative D call: TRBD1 (6 bases). The CDR3 consists of 14 residues. CDR1 is MNHEY and CDR2 is SMNVEV in the germline V gene (reference sequence). V lost 6 bases to trimming and J lost 2 bases, with 10 bases between them. The CDR3 loop is CASSFQGTNEKLFF. DNA for the CDR3: TGTGCCAGCAGCTTCCAGGGGACTAATGAAAAACTGTTTTTT.

This chain connects TRBV7-8 to TRBJ2-7; D remains ambiguous. Between the trimmed V and J ends, which lost 5 bases and 2 bases, there was a span of 10 bases. The germline gives CDR1 SGHVS, CDR2 FQNEAQ. This CDR3 has 13 amino acids. The CDR3 reads CASSRAETYEQYF. CDR3 nucleotides: TGTGCCAGCAGCCGAGCAGAAACCTACGAGCAGTACTTC.

This clone occurred once. The gene calls are TRBV6-2 or TRBV6-3 and TRBJ1-3; D is unclear. Germline V gene sequence: CDR1 MNHEY, CDR2 SVGEGT. This CDR3 contains 13 residues. The ends were cut back, 4 bases at V and 4 bases at J, with 8 bases in the middle. CDR3 amino acids: CASSWALGNTIYF. CDR3 sequence (DNA): TGTGCCAGCAGTTGGGCCCTCGGAAACACCATATATTTT.

CDR3 coding DNA: TGTGCCAGCAGCTTAAGAGGTCGTGATTCACCCCTCCACTTT. It translates to CASSLRGRDSPLHF. The rearrangement joins TRBV7-2 to TRBJ1-6, with D hard to call. The CDR3 extends over 14 amino acids. Germline V gene lookup returns CDR1 SGHTA and CDR2 FQGNSA. Trimming removed 2 bases at V and 8 bases at J, with 10 bases between.

This clone has only one observation. The rearrangement uses TRBV12-3 or TRBV12-4 and TRBJ2-1; the D call may be TRBD1 or TRBD2 (5 bases each). This CDR3 region has 12 residues. V lost 8 bases to trimming and J lost 5 bases, with 10 bases between them. The CDR3 spells CASRGPHNEQFF. In DNA, the CDR3 is TGTGCCAGCCGGGGACCACACAATGAGCAGTTCTTC.

The chain has TRBV28 and TRBJ1-2; 8 bases map to TRBD1. The length of the CDR3 is 18 residues. Trimming cost V 5 bases and J 0 bases; bases outside gene matches: 14. Germline lookup yields CDR1 MDHEN and CDR2 SYDVKM. The CDR3 DNA reads TGTGCCAGCAGTCGGACAGGGAATAACCTCAGAGCTAACTATGGCTACACCTTC. It codes for CASSRTGNNLRANYGYTF.

The gene calls are TRBV28 and TRBJ2-1; tentatively, D is TRBD2 (8 bases). The germline CDR1 and CDR2 sequences are MDHEN and SYDVKM. V dropped 6 bases and J dropped 5 bases, with 17 bases sitting between them. The CDR3 runs 15 residues. DNA of the CDR3: TGTGCCAGCAGCCGGGGGGGACAGAACCACAATGAGCAGTTCTTC. Translated: CASSRGGQNHNEQFF.

DNA of the CDR3: TGTGCCAGCAGCTTAGCGGCTAGCGGGGGGTACACAGATACGCAGTATTTT. This sequence encodes CASSLAASGGYTDTQYF. The chain links TRBV7-6 to TRBJ2-3, with 11 bases identical to TRBD2. The CDR3 is 17 residues long. In germline, CDR1 is SGHVS, CDR2 FNYEAQ. Germline trimming cut 0 bases from V and 2 bases from J; bases unmatched to any gene: 4.

The rearrangement uses TRBV20-1 and TRBJ1-1; D remains unclear. The ends were cut back, 3 bases at V and 1 base at J, with 18 bases in the middle. Germline V gives CDR1 DFQATT, CDR2 SNEGSKA (reference sequence). This CDR3 is 16 amino acids long. The CDR3 nucleotides are TGCAGTGCTAGTCGGCAGGTCCTCAGCACGAACACTGAAGCTTTCTTT. It translates to CSASRQVLSTNTEAFF.

V is TRBV11-2 and J is TRBJ2-1; 7 bases align to TRBD1. CDR1 is SGHAT, CDR2 FQNNGV, per germline. Trimming removed 6 bases from V and 4 bases from J; junction bases left unmatched: 15. The CDR3 runs 17 residues. The DNA of the CDR3 is TGTGCCAGCAGTACCCAACAGGGGTCTCTTATATACAATGAGCAGTTCTTC. As protein: CASSTQQGSLIYNEQFF. The full variable domain, with the rest looked up from reference TRBV11-2 and TRBJ2-1, is EAGVAQSPRYKIIEKRQSVAFWCNPISGHATLYWYQQILGQGPKLLIQFQNNGVVDDSQLPKDRFSAERLKGVDSTLKIQPAKLEDSAVYLCASSTQQGSLIYNEQFFGPGTRLTVL.

The V gene is TRBV12-5, the J gene TRBJ2-1; D gene uncertain. V was trimmed by 2 bases and J by 6 bases, leaving 8 bases between them. CDR1 and CDR2 from the germline V gene are LGHNT and FRNRAP. The CDR3 contains 13 residues. The CDR3 DNA follows: TGTGCTAGTGGTTTGTCAACTACCAATGAGCAGTTCTTC. It encodes CASGLSTTNEQFF.

This clone has a handful of counts. The V and J genes are TRBV4-2 and TRBJ2-1, with D possibly matching TRBD2 (5 bases). The V and J ends lost 5 bases and 6 bases respectively, with 11 bases between them. This CDR3 has 13 residues. Per germline, CDR1 LGHNA and CDR2 YNFKEQ. The CDR3 protein is CASSTEAGNEQFF. The CDR3 DNA follows: TGTGCCAGCAGCACGGAGGCCGGCAATGAGCAGTTCTTC.

The V and J genes are TRBV6-5 and TRBJ1-1; no firm D call. The CDR3 has 13 amino acids. V lost 9 bases and J 5 bases, leaving 16 bases between the germline ends. Per germline, CDR1 MNHEY and CDR2 SVGAGI. The CDR3 DNA is TGTGCCAGTATCTACCCAGGAGAAACTGAAGCTTTCTTT. As protein: CASIYPGETEAFF.

The CDR3 region has the DNA TGTGCCAGCAGTGAAGGACAGGGGGTTGCCCAAGAGACCCAGTACTTC. It encodes CASSEGQGVAQETQYF. The chain carries TRBV6-1 and TRBJ2-5; TRBD1 matches at 9 bases. Germline-derived CDR1 and CDR2 are MNHNS and SASEGT. V lost 1 base to trimming and J lost 1 base; unmatched junction nucleotides: 4. The CDR3 runs 16 residues.

V usage is TRBV12-2 and J usage is TRBJ1-2; no DNA check was done on the table's D call, TRBD1. TRBV12-2 is marked as a pseudogene. CDR3 length: 15 amino acids. The CDR3 region has the DNA TGTGCAAGTCGCTTAGAAGACAGACCTAACTATGGCTACACCTTC. This sequence encodes CASRLEDRPNYGYTF.

The rearrangement joins TRBV7-2 to TRBJ1-4; D is ambiguous. Germline CDR1 is SGHTA and CDR2 is FQGNSA. There are 15 residues in the CDR3. V was cut by 1 base and J by 0 bases, with 6 bases left in between. The CDR3 nucleotides are TGTGCCAGCAGCTTAGTTAGGACAACTAATGAAAAACTGTTTTTT. The encoded protein is CASSLVRTTNEKLFF.

The CDR3 DNA follows: TGTGCCAGCAGTTACTCATGGGGAGTGAACACTGAAGCTTTCTTT. Residues: CASSYSWGVNTEAFF. This chain uses TRBV6-5 with TRBJ1-1, with D hard to call. V dropped 0 bases and J dropped 0 bases, with 8 bases sitting between them. The germline V gene has CDR1 MNHEY and CDR2 SVGAGI. The CDR3 totals 15 residues.